The subject of this entry is one T cell receptor (beta chain). Its cognate antigen is unknown. Each CDR3 protein is one row after TCRdb ran MiXCR on the 5' RACE reads. In the table there are about 57,000 distinct CDR3 sequences, about 28% of which are singletons. Overall study results and limits: In terms of TCR gene usage, tumor memory CD4+ T cells clustered together with blood and lymph node memory CD4+ cells, as well as with lymph node naive CD4+ cells. The larger cohort examined one V-J beta rearrangement, not whole repertoires.

The memory fraction was CD4+CD45RO+CD25- cells. Looked up from germline, CDR1 is SGHRS and CDR2 is YFSETQ. V was trimmed by 1 base and J by 4 bases, leaving 6 bases between them. CDR3 length equals 13 residues. The chain links TRBV5-1 to TRBJ2-1; no definite D call. The receptor was isolated from a female donor with breast cancer. The sample was tumor-infiltrating memory CD4+ T cells sorted from the breast tumor. Documented subset: memory CD4+ T cells, CD4+CD45RO+CD25-. DNA of the CDR3: TGCGCCAGCAGCTTGCCCGGATACAATGAGCAGTTCTTC. This translates into CASSLPGYNEQFF.